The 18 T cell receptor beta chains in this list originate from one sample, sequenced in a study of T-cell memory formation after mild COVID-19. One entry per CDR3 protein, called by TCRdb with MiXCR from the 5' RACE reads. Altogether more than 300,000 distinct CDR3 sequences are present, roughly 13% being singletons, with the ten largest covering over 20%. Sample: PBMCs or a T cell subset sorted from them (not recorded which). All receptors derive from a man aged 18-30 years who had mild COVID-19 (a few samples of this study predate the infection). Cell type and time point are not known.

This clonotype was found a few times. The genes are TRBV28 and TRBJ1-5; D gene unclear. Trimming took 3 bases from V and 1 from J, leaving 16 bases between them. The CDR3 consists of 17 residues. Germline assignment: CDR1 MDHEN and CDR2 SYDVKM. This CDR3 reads CASSFLKDSSSNQPQHF. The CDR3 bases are TGTGCCAGCAGTTTTTTGAAGGACTCATCGAGCAATCAGCCCCAGCATTTT. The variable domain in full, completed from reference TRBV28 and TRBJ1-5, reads DVKVTQSSRYLVKRTGEKVFLECVQDMDHENMFWYRQDPGLGLRLIYFSYDVKMKEKGDIPEGYSVSREKKERFSLILESASTNQTSMYLCASSFLKDSSSNQPQHFGDGTRLSIL.

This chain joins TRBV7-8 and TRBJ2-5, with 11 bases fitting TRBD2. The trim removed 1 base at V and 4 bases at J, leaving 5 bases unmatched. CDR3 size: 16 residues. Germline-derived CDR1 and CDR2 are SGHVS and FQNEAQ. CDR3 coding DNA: TGTGCCAGCAGCTTAGGACTAGCGGGGATGGGAGAGACCCAGTACTTC. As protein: CASSLGLAGMGETQYF.

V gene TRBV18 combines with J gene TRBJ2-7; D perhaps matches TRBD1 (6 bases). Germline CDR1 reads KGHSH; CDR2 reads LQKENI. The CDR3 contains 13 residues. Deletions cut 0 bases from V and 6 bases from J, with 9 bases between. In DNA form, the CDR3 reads TGTGCCAGCTCACCACCGGGACACACCGAGCAGTACGTC. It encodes CASSPPGHTEQYV.

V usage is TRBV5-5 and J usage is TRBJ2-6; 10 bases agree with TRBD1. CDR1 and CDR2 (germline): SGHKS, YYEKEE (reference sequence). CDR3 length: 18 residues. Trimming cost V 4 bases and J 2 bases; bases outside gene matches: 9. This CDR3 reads CASSPRDRGYAGANVLTF. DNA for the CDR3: TGTGCCAGCAGCCCCCGGGACAGGGGCTACGCTGGGGCCAACGTCCTGACTTTC. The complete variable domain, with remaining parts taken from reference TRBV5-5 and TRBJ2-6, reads DAGVTQSPTHLIKTRGQQVTLRCSPISGHKSVSWYQQVLGQGPQFIFQYYEKEERGRGNFPDRFSARQFPNYSSELNVNALLLGDSALYLCASSPRDRGYAGANVLTFGAGSRLTVL.

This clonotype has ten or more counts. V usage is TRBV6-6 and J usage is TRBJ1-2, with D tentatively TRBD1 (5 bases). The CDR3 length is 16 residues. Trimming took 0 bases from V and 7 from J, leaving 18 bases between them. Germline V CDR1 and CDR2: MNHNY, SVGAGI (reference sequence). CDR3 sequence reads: CASSYSGEQVRGGYTF. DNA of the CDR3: TGTGCCAGCAGTTACTCAGGGGAACAGGTTCGGGGTGGCTACACCTTC.

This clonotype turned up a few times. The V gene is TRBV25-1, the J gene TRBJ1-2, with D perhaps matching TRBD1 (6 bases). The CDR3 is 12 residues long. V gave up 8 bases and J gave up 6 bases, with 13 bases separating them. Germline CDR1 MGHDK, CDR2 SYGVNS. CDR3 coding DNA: TGTGCCAGCCTACAGGGTCAGGATGGCTACACCTTC. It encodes CASLQGQDGYTF.

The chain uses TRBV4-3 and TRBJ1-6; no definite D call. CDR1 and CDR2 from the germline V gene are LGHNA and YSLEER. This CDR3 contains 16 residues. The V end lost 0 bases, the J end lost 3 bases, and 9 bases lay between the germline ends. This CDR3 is CASSQDGVYYNSPLHF. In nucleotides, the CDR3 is TGCGCCAGCAGCCAAGATGGGGTATACTATAATTCACCCCTCCACTTT.

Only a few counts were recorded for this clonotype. This chain's CDR3 is CASSVATGSTEAFF. The CDR3, as DNA: TGTGCCAGCAGCGTGGCGACAGGGAGCACTGAAGCTTTCTTT. The V call is TRBV7-6, the J call TRBJ1-1, with 7 bases aligning to TRBD1. This CDR3 has 14 residues. CDR1 is SGHVS and CDR2 is FNYEAQ in the germline V gene. V was clipped by 5 bases and J by 4 bases; unmatched bases: 7.

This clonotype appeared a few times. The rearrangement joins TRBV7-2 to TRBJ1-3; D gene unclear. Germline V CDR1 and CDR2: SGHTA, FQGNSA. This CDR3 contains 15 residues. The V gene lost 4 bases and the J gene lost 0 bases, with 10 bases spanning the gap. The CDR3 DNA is TGTGCCAGCAGCTCAGCGGCTAACTCTGGAAACACCATATATTTT. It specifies CASSSAANSGNTIYF.

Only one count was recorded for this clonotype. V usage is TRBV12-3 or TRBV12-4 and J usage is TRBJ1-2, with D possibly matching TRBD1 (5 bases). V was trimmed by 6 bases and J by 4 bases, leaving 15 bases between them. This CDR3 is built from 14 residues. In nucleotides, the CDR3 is TGTGCCAGCAGGTCCACACAGGCCCCCTATGGCTACACCTTC. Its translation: CASRSTQAPYGYTF.

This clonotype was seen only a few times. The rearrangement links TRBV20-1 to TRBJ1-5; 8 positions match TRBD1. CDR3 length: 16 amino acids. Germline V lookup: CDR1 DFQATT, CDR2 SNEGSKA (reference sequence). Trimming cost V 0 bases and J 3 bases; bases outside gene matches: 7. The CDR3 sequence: CSARDGRDRINQPQHF. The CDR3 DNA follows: TGCAGTGCTAGAGATGGTCGGGACAGGATCAATCAGCCCCAGCATTTT.

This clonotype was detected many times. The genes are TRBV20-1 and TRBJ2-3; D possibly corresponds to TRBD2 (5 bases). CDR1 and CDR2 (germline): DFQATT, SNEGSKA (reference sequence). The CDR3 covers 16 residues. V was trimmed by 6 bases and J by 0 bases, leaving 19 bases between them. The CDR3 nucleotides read TGCAGTGCCCCACCGGCCGGGGTGGGGAGCACAGATACGCAGTATTTT. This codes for CSAPPAGVGSTDTQYF.

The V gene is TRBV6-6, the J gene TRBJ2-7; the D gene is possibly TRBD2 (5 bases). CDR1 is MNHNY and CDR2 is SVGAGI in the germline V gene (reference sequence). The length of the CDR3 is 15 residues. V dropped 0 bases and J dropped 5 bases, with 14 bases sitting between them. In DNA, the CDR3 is TGTGCCAGCAGTTACTCGCAAGGGTTCGGGGACGAGCAGTACTTC. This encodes CASSYSQGFGDEQYF.

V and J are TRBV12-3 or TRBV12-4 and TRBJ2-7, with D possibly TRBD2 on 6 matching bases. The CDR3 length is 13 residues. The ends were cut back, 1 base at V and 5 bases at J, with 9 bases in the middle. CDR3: CASSLVGGNEQYF. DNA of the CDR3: TGTGCCAGCAGTTTAGTTGGGGGGAACGAGCAGTACTTC.

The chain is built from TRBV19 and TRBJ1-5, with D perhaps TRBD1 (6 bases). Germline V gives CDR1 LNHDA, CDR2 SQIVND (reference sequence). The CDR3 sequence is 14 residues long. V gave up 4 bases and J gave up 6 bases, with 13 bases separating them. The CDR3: CASSRRGIGQPQHF. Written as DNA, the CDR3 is TGTGCCAGTAGTAGGAGGGGGATCGGTCAGCCCCAGCATTTT.

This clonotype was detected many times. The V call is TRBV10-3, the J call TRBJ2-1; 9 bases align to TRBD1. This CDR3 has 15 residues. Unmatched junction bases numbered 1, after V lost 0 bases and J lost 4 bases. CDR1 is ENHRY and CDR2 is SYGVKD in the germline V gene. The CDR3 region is CAISESGQGYNEQFF. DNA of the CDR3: TGTGCCATCAGTGAGTCGGGACAGGGATACAATGAGCAGTTCTTC.

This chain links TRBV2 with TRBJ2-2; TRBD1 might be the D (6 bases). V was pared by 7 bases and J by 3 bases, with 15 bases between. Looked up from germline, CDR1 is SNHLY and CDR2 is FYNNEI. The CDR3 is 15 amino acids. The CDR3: CASNKGEMDTGELFF. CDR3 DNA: TGTGCCAGCAATAAGGGGGAGATGGACACCGGGGAGCTGTTTTTT.

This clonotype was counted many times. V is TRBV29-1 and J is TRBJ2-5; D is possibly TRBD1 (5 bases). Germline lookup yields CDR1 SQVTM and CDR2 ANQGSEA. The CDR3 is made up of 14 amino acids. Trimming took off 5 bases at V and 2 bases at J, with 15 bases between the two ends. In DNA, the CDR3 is TGCAGCGTTCCAAGCGACAGTTTACAAGAGACCCAGTACTTC. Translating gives CSVPSDSLQETQYF.